This entry features one T cell receptor (beta chain) sequence. The junction shows a germline mismatch at one end, possibly a read error. This sample is part of a study of identical twins. Via MiXCR, TCRdb re-called the 5' RACE reads, giving one row per CDR3 protein. The table has 1.5 million to 2 million distinct CDR3 sequences, under 35% seen once. This CDR3 is built from 14 residues. Germline V gene sequence: CDR1 SQVTM, CDR2 ANQGSEA. The chain is built from TRBV29-1 and TRBJ2-2, with D hard to call. Specimen: cord blood. This sequence was found in a newborn girl in good health. CDR3 region: CSVVLAANTGQLFF. In DNA, the CDR3 is TGCAGCGTTGTTCTGGCGGCGAACACCGGGCAGCTGTTTTTT.